The rows below give T cell receptor beta chains drawn from one sample of a study of PD-L1 blockade in urothelial cancer. TCRdb's copy holds only in-frame clones and misses some; the assay was immunoSEQ multiplex PCR. The sample records 50,000 or so clones, around 87% being singletons. The sample here was PBMCs, taken around atezolizumab (anti-PD-L1) treatment. The source is a man between 60 and 75 years old with urothelial cancer. CDR3s include the opening cysteine and the closing phenylalanine or tryptophan. Fields, in order: CDR3 protein, CDR3 DNA, clone size, D gene, J gene, V gene. The D gene is left open where the match is weak. Rows may omit the clone size; those that give it use once, few, many or a size class.

CDR3: CATSRDLLDRGYEQYF
DNA: TGTGCCACCAGCAGAGATCTTTTGGACAGGGGCTACGAGCAGTACTTC
size: -
D: TRBD1
J: TRBJ2-7
V: TRBV15

CDR3: CASERGQGNSPLHF
DNA: TGCGCCAGTGAAAGGGGACAGGGGAATTCACCCCTCCACTTT
size: -
D: TRBD1
J: TRBJ1-6
V: TRBV10-2

CDR3: CASSPQTGPYGYTF
DNA: TGTGCCAGCTCCCCCCAGACAGGACCCTATGGCTACACCTTC
size: -
D: -
J: TRBJ1-2
V: TRBV6-5

CDR3: CATSRETGGPYGYTF
DNA: TGTGCCACCAGCAGGGAGACAGGGGGCCCCTATGGCTACACCTTC
size: few
D: TRBD1
J: TRBJ1-2
V: TRBV15

CDR3: CASSHKRDRDTNTQYF
DNA: TGCGCCAGCAGCCACAAAAGGGACAGGGACACAAATACGCAGTATTTT
size: -
D: TRBD1
J: TRBJ2-3
V: TRBV4-1

CDR3: CASSLGPAIQGGSNQPQHF
DNA: TGTGCCAGCAGCTTAGGTCCCGCCATCCAGGGTGGGAGCAATCAGCCCCAGCATTTT
size: -
D: -
J: TRBJ1-5
V: TRBV5-6

CDR3: CAISEPAGDRSSYEQYF
DNA: TGTGCCATCAGTGAGCCCGCGGGCGACAGGAGCTCCTACGAGCAGTACTTC
size: -
D: -
J: TRBJ2-7
V: TRBV10-3

CDR3: CSVAGLAGGRGETQYF
DNA: TGCAGCGTCGCGGGACTAGCGGGGGGGCGAGGAGAGACCCAGTACTTC
size: -
D: TRBD2
J: TRBJ2-5
V: TRBV29-1

CDR3: CASSLSAGRRDTQYF
DNA: TGTGCCAGCAGTTTATCGGCGGGGCGGAGAGATACGCAGTATTTT
size: -
D: -
J: TRBJ2-3
V: TRBV28

CDR3: CASSLVRGSRETQYF
DNA: TGCGCCAGCAGCTTGGTCCGGGGAAGTCGGGAGACCCAGTACTTC
size: -
D: -
J: TRBJ2-5
V: TRBV5-1